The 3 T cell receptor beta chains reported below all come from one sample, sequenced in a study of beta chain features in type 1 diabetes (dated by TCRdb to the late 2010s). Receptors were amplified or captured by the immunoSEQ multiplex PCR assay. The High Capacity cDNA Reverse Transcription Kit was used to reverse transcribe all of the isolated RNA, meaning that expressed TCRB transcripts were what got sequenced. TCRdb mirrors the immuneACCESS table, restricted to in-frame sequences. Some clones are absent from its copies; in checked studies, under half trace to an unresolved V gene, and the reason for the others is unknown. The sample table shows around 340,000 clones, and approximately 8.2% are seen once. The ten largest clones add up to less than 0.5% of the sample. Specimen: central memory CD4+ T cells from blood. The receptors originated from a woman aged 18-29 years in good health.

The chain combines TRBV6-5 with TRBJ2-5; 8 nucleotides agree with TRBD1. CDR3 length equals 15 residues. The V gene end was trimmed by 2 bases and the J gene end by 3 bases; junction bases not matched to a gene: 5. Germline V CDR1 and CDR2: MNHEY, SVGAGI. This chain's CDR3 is CASSYNTGGKETQYF. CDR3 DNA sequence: TGTGCCAGCAGTTACAATACAGGGGGGAAAGAGACCCAGTACTTC.

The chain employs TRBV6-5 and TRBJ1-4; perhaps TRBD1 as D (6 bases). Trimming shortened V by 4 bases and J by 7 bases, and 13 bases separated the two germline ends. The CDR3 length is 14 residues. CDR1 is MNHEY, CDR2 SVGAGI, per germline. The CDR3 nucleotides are TGTGCCAGCAGTTCACAGGGATCGGGTGAAAAACTGTTTTTT. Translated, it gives CASSSQGSGEKLFF.

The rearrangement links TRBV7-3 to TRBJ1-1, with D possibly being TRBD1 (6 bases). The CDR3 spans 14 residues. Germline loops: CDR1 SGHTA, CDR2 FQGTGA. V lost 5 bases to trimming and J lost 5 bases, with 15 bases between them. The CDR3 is CASSQSDSQTEAFF. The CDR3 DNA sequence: TGTGCCAGCAGCCAATCGGACAGTCAGACTGAAGCTTTCTTT.